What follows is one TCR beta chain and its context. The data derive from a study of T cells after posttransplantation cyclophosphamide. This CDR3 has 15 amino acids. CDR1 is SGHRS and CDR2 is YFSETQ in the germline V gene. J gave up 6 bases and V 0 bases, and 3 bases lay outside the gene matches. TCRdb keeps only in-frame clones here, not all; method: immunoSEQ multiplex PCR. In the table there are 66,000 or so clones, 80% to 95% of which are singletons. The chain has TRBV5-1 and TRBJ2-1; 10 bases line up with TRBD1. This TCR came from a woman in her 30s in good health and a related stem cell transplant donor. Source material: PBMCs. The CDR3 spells CASSLGQGAINEQFF. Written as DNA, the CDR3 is TGCGCCAGCAGCTTGGGACAGGGGGCGATCAATGAGCAGTTCTTC.